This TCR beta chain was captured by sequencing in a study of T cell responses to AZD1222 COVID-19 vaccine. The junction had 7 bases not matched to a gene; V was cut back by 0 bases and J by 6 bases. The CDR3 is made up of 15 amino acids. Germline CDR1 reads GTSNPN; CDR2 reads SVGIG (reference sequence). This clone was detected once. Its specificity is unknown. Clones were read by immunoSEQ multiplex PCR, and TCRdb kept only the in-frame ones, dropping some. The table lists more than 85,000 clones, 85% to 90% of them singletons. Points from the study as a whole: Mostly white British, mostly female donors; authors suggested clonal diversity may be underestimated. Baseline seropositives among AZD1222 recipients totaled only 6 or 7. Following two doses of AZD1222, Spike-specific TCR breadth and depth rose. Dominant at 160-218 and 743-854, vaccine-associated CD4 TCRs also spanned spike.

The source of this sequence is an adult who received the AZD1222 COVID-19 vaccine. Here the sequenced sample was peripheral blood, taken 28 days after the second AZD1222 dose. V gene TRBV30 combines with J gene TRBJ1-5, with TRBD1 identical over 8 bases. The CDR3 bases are TGTGCCTGGAGTGTAATCACAGGGGGGAGTCAGCCCCAGCATTTT. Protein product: CAWSVITGGSQPQHF.